The next 6 T cell receptor beta chains were all read from a single sample in a study of T cells in localized non-small cell lung cancer (dated by TCRdb to between 2020 and 2021). Libraries were made using the immunoSEQ multiplex PCR assay. TCRdb's version of the immuneACCESS table is confined to in-frame rearrangements and falls short of the full clone set. An unresolved V gene accounts for under half of the shortfall where checked; the remainder is of unknown origin. This sample comprises under 35,000 clones, roughly 77% of them detected only once. Clones ranked in the top ten supply roughly a sixth of the sample. The sequencing used peripheral blood, collected before any cancer treatment. The receptors were gathered from a male donor aged 60 or over with stage III squamous cell lung carcinoma.

This chain uses TRBV7-2 with TRBJ2-7, with D maybe TRBD1 (6 bases). From germline, CDR1 is SGHTA and CDR2 FQGNSA. V lost 3 bases to trimming and J lost 4 bases, with 13 bases between them. The CDR3 contains 14 residues. Written as DNA, the CDR3 is TGTGCCAGCAGCTTGGGGGCAGTAAGGTACGAGCAGTACTTC. Protein: CASSLGAVRYEQYF.

The chain has TRBV15 and TRBJ1-5, with D possibly matching TRBD1 (5 bases). Looked up from germline, CDR1 is LNHNV and CDR2 is YYDKDF (reference sequence). The CDR3 length is 13 residues. Trimming removed 5 bases at V and 5 bases at J, with 10 bases between. As DNA, the CDR3 is TGTGCCACCAGCGGGGGGGGGTATCAGCCCCAGCATTTT. Translated: CATSGGGYQPQHF.

A few counts support this clone. This chain connects TRBV30 to TRBJ1-5; D not certain. V was shortened by 4 bases and J by 10 bases, with 14 bases between the two germline ends. The CDR3 extends over 12 amino acids. CDR1 and CDR2 from the germline V gene are GTSNPN and SVGIG (reference sequence). Written as DNA, the CDR3 is TGTGCCTGGATAGTTTCCTCGCAACCCCAGCATTTT. Protein: CAWIVSSQPQHF.

This clone has only a few counts. This rearrangement joins TRBV30 to TRBJ1-1; D is undetermined. Trimming stripped 2 bases from V and 1 base from J, with 14 bases between. The CDR3 covers 15 residues. The germline CDR1 and CDR2 sequences are GTSNPN and SVGIG (reference sequence). CDR3 nucleotides: TGTGCCTGGAGTCCCCTACAGAATTGGAACACTGAAGCTTTCTTT. Protein product: CAWSPLQNWNTEAFF.

The chain carries TRBV28 and TRBJ1-5; D not certain. Trimming took 5 bases from V and 6 from J, leaving 17 bases between them. The CDR3 has 15 residues. From germline, CDR1 is MDHEN and CDR2 SYDVKM. The CDR3 DNA is TGTGCCAGCAGTACCGCCGGGAGGAATAGTCAGCCCCAGCATTTT. The encoded protein is CASSTAGRNSQPQHF.

This sequence joins TRBV28 and TRBJ1-3; the D gene is possibly TRBD1 (5 bases). CDR3 length: 14 residues. V lost 5 bases and J 7 bases, leaving 15 bases between the germline ends. Germline V gene lookup returns CDR1 MDHEN and CDR2 SYDVKM. The chain's CDR3 is CASSPGTLWNTIYF. The CDR3 DNA sequence: TGTGCCAGCAGTCCTGGGACCCTATGGAACACCATATATTTT.